These 28 T cell receptor beta chains share one sample of origin, sequenced in a study of post-analysis software for immune sequencing data. The study's findings and limits: With TRBV5-6, TRBV5-1 and TRBV20-1 included, five TRBV segments were more frequent in patients than in controls.

Every TCR beta cDNA library bore unique molecular identifiers. TCRdb itself ran the PCR reads through MiXCR, one entry per CDR3 protein. The data hold about half a million distinct CDR3 sequences, with about a third observed a single time. The antigens for these receptors are not known. Sequenced sample: blood. These receptors were taken from a girl under 18 with multiple sclerosis.

V and J are TRBV7-2 and TRBJ2-1, with D tentatively TRBD1 or TRBD2 (6 bases each). CDR1 SGHTA and CDR2 FQGNSA come from the germline V gene. Trimming cost V 3 bases and J 7 bases, with 13 bases left between them. The CDR3 runs to 14 residues. The CDR3 sequence: CASSFRGAANEQFF. CDR3 DNA sequence: TGTGCCAGCAGCTTTAGGGGGGCCGCAAATGAGCAGTTCTTC.

This clonotype appeared a few times. The CDR3 spells CASSSRTSGGFTDTQYF. CDR3 sequence (DNA): TGCGCCAGCAGCTCGAGGACTAGCGGGGGGTTCACAGATACGCAGTATTTT. This chain links TRBV5-1 with TRBJ2-3; 14 bases match TRBD2. V lost 3 bases and J lost 2; bases outside the gene matches: 5. The CDR3 spans 17 residues. Per germline, CDR1 SGHRS and CDR2 YFSETQ.

This sequence joins TRBV7-2 and TRBJ2-7, with unresolved D. CDR1 and CDR2 from the germline V gene are SGHTA and FQGNSA. The CDR3 has 16 residues. Trimming removed 0 bases at V and 4 bases at J, with 16 bases between. CDR3: CASSLARARLEYEQYF. The DNA of the CDR3 is TGTGCCAGCAGCTTAGCAAGGGCCCGGTTGGAATACGAGCAGTACTTC.

This rearrangement joins TRBV20-1 to TRBJ2-1; D might be TRBD2 (6 bases). CDR3 length: 14 residues. V shed 3 bases and J shed 6 bases, with 15 bases lying between them. Germline lookup yields CDR1 DFQATT and CDR2 SNEGSKA (reference sequence). The CDR3 sequence: CSASSAGPPNEQFF. CDR3 coding DNA: TGCAGTGCTAGCTCGGCGGGGCCGCCCAATGAGCAGTTCTTC.

This clonotype was seen more than once but under ten times. CDR3 amino acids: CASSSNTMGNTEAFF. DNA of the CDR3: TGCGCCAGCAGCTCCAATACTATGGGCAACACTGAAGCTTTCTTT. The chain has TRBV5-1 and TRBJ1-1; the D is unclear. CDR3 length: 15 amino acids. Germline V lookup: CDR1 SGHRS, CDR2 YFSETQ. V lost 3 bases and J 2 bases, leaving 14 bases between the germline ends.

The chain recombines TRBV7-6 with TRBJ1-1; 7 bases are a match to TRBD1. CDR3 length: 13 residues. The trim removed 7 bases at V and 3 bases at J, leaving 5 bases unmatched. Germline CDR1 and CDR2: SGHVS and FNYEAQ. CDR3 bases: TGTGCCAGCACGACAGGGTGGGACACTGAAGCTTTCTTT. Translating it yields CASTTGWDTEAFF.

The chain links TRBV7-9 to TRBJ2-1, with D unresolved. TRBJ2-7 explains the end of the DNA better; the J call may be wrong. CDR3 length equals 13 residues. Looked up from germline, CDR1 is SEHNR and CDR2 is FQNEAQ (reference sequence). The CDR3 region has the DNA TGTGCCAGCAGGCGGCAGGCCCAAAATGAGCAGTACTTC. Translating it yields CASRRQAQNEQYF.

In this sample, this clonotype turned up a few times. V usage is TRBV20-1 and J usage is TRBJ2-7; the D is unclear. The CDR3 contains 11 residues. The germline CDR1 and CDR2 sequences are DFQATT and SNEGSKA (reference sequence). Trimming stripped 5 bases from V and 9 bases from J, with 14 bases between. CDR3 sequence (DNA): TGCAGTGCTCCAGACCCTTCAGGGCAGTACTTC. Its translation is CSAPDPSGQYF.

The chain links TRBV9 to TRBJ2-3; D remains ambiguous. The CDR3 covers 15 residues. From germline, CDR1 is SGDLS and CDR2 YYNGEE. The V end was cut by 2 bases, the J end by 1 base, with 11 bases between. The CDR3 protein is CASSVRALGTDTQYF. CDR3 sequence (DNA): TGTGCCAGCAGCGTTCGTGCGCTCGGCACAGATACGCAGTATTTT.

A word on this clonotype: This clone may be a read error of a much larger clone one base away. The chain recombines TRBV4-2 with TRBJ2-3; no clear D. Germline V lookup: CDR1 LGHNA, CDR2 YNFKEQ. Trimming took 4 bases from V and 4 from J, leaving 9 bases between them. The CDR3 consists of 13 residues. In nucleotides, the CDR3 is TGTGCCAGCAGCCCCCGATGGGCAGATACGCAGTATTTT. The encoded protein is CASSPRWADTQYF.

This clonotype was found a few times. J is TRBJ2-5 and V is TRBV5-4; 10 bases are a match to TRBD1. Judging by the DNA end, TRBJ2-7 fits better; the J call may be wrong. Germline V gene lookup returns CDR1 SGHNT and CDR2 YYREEE (reference sequence). This CDR3 spans 14 amino acids. This chain's CDR3 is CASRQDRGQNEQYF. The DNA for the CDR3 is TGTGCCAGCAGACAAGACAGGGGGCAGAACGAGCAGTACTTC.

The chain joins TRBV9 to TRBJ2-7; perhaps TRBD1 as D (6 bases). Germline values: CDR1 SGDLS, CDR2 YYNGEE. This CDR3 comprises 15 residues. Trimming took 1 base from V and 2 from J, leaving 13 bases between them. The CDR3: CASSVSPGVTYEQYF. The CDR3 region has the DNA TGTGCCAGCAGCGTATCACCAGGGGTTACCTACGAGCAGTACTTC. Variable domain in full (rest from reference TRBV9 and TRBJ2-7): DSGVTQTPKHLITATGQRVTLRCSPRSGDLSVYWYQQSLDQGLQFLIQYYNGEERAKGNILERFSAQQFPDLHSELNLSSLELGDSALYFCASSVSPGVTYEQYFGPGTRLTVT.

This clonotype showed up just a few times. This chain joins TRBV13 and TRBJ2-1; 9 bases line up with TRBD2. Germline loops: CDR1 PRHDT, CDR2 FYEKMQ (reference sequence). This CDR3 contains 16 residues. With 5 bases clipped from V and 8 bases from J, the junction kept 13 bases outside the gene matches. CDR3 DNA: TGTGCCAGCAGCCTCCGGCTAGCGGGGTATGTGGATGAGCAGTTCTTC. It translates to CASSLRLAGYVDEQFF. The full variable domain, rest sourced from reference TRBV13 and TRBJ2-1, is AAGVIQSPRHLIKEKRETATLKCYPIPRHDTVYWYQQGPGQDPQFLISFYEKMQSDKGSIPDRFSAQQFSDYHSELNMSSLELGDSALYFCASSLRLAGYVDEQFFGPGTRLTVL.

The CDR3 DNA sequence: TGTGCCAGCAGTGAACTCGCGCGGGGGGCCGGAGCTTTCTTT. It codes for CASSELARGAGAFF. The rearrangement joins TRBV2 to TRBJ1-1; the D gene is possibly TRBD1 (6 bases). This CDR3 has 14 amino acids. V was clipped by 2 bases and J by 10 bases, with 17 bases between them. From germline, CDR1 is SNHLY and CDR2 FYNNEI.

This clonotype has more than one count but fewer than ten. The chain carries TRBV4-1 and TRBJ2-1, with 9 bases identical to TRBD1. CDR3 size: 14 residues. V was pared by 4 bases and J by 8 bases, with 6 bases of the junction left unmatched. Germline CDR1 reads MGHRA; CDR2 reads YSYEKL. This CDR3 is CASSPGTGIDEQFF. For the CDR3, the DNA is TGCGCCAGCAGCCCCGGGACAGGGATCGATGAGCAGTTCTTC.

The chain is built from TRBV20-1 and TRBJ2-5; D may be TRBD2 (6 bases). The CDR3 spans 16 residues. Germline CDR1 and CDR2: DFQATT and SNEGSKA (reference sequence). The germline V and J ends were trimmed by 1 base and 5 bases, with 20 bases remaining between them. The CDR3 nucleotides are TGCAGTGCTAGAGGGGAGGCTAGCCTTTTCTTTGAGACCCAGTACTTC. Translation: CSARGEASLFFETQYF.

The V call is TRBV4-1, the J call TRBJ2-4; D gene unclear. V was shortened by 0 bases and J by 0 bases, with 3 bases between the two germline ends. The germline gives CDR1 MGHRA, CDR2 YSYEKL. The CDR3 is made up of 14 amino acids. The CDR3 DNA reads as TGCGCCAGCAGCCAAGACCTAGCCAAAAACATTCAGTACTTC. This sequence encodes CASSQDLAKNIQYF.

This clonotype was picked up a small number of times. This chain uses TRBV5-1 with TRBJ2-1; maybe TRBD1 (6 bases). V dropped 4 bases and J dropped 4 bases, with 15 bases sitting between them. The CDR3 has 15 residues. Germline lookup yields CDR1 SGHRS and CDR2 YFSETQ. CDR3 amino acids: CASSPQGPGYNEQFF. In DNA form, the CDR3 reads TGCGCCAGCAGCCCCCAGGGGCCAGGGTACAATGAGCAGTTCTTC.

This chain uses TRBV12-3 or TRBV12-4 with TRBJ2-2; possible D gene TRBD1, 7 bases. This CDR3 contains 16 residues. V lost 5 bases, J lost 4 bases, and 17 bases lay in between. The CDR3: CASSPDRRAGTGELFF. Here the CDR3 DNA reads TGTGCCAGCAGTCCGGACAGGAGGGCTGGCACCGGGGAGCTGTTTTTT.

A note on this clonotype: This CDR3 fails to terminate in the conserved phenylalanine or tryptophan, so it likely reflects a read error. The chain combines TRBV29-1 with TRBJ1-2; no definite D call. With 2 bases removed from V and 8 bases from J, the gap between germline ends came to 9 bases. Germline CDR1 SQVTM, CDR2 ANQGSEA. There are 11 residues in the CDR3. The CDR3, as DNA: TGCAGCGTTGAAACACCCAGGGGCTACACCTGC. Translating it yields CSVETPRGYTC.

Regarding this clonotype: The junction departs from germline at one end; a sequencing error may be responsible. The chain couples TRBV7-9 to TRBJ2-7; possibly TRBD1 for D (6 bases). CDR3 size: 12 residues. Germline-derived CDR1 and CDR2 are SEHNR and FQNEAQ (reference sequence). In DNA form, the CDR3 reads TGTGCCAACAGCCAGGGGTTATACGAGCAGTACTTC. This sequence encodes CANSQGLYEQYF.

The rearrangement joins TRBV20-1 to TRBJ1-4, with TRBD1 matching over 9 bases. Germline CDR1 is DFQATT and CDR2 is SNEGSKA (reference sequence). J was trimmed by 7 bases and V by 3 bases; bases with no gene match: 6. The CDR3 runs 14 residues. CDR3 sequence (DNA): TGCAGTGCTAGGAACACAGGGGGCTCTGAAAAACTGTTTTTT. Encoded protein: CSARNTGGSEKLFF.

This clonotype came up a few times. The chain links TRBV12-3 or TRBV12-4 to TRBJ1-5; D gene uncertain. The V gene lost 6 bases and the J gene lost 5 bases, with 11 bases spanning the gap. The CDR3 sequence is 13 residues long. CDR3 bases: TGTGCCAGCAGCCTGTTAAGCGATCAGCCCCAGCATTTT. It specifies CASSLLSDQPQHF.

This clonotype was observed many times. J is TRBJ1-2 and V is TRBV5-1; D is possibly TRBD1 (5 bases). Trimming shortened V by 4 bases and J by 6 bases, and 19 bases separated the two germline ends. CDR3 size: 15 residues. CDR1 is SGHRS, CDR2 YFSETQ, per germline. CDR3 region: CASSGGTGPANGYTF. The CDR3 DNA sequence: TGCGCCAGCAGCGGGGGGACCGGCCCTGCTAATGGCTACACCTTC.

This clonotype was seen more than once but under ten times. The J gene is TRBJ1-1, the V gene TRBV29-1, with D unclear. Between the trimmed V and J ends, which lost 2 bases and 3 bases, there was a span of 7 bases. The CDR3 contains 12 residues. Germline-derived CDR1 and CDR2 are SQVTM and ANQGSEA. Here the CDR3 reads CSVESQDTEAFF. The CDR3, as DNA: TGCAGCGTTGAATCCCAGGACACTGAAGCTTTCTTT.

The chain employs TRBV7-2 and TRBJ2-7, with D tentatively TRBD2 (5 bases). Germline V CDR1 and CDR2: SGHTA, FQGNSA. This CDR3 has 14 residues. The ends were cut back, 5 bases at V and 0 bases at J, with 11 bases in the middle. The CDR3 region is CASSSGYSSYEQYF. CDR3 DNA sequence: TGTGCCAGCAGCAGCGGATACAGCTCCTACGAGCAGTACTTC. The entire variable domain, with the rest obtained from reference TRBV7-2 and TRBJ2-7, is as follows: GAGVSQSPSNKVTEKGKDVELRCDPISGHTALYWYRQSLGQGLEFLIYFQGNSAPDKSGLPSDRFSAERTGGSVSTLTIQRTQQEDSAVYLCASSSGYSSYEQYFGPGTRLTVT.

The chain recombines TRBV5-8 with TRBJ1-2; D gene unclear. Trimming left V 5 bases short and J 8 bases short, with 16 bases between. Germline V CDR1 and CDR2: SGHTS, YDEGEE. The CDR3 sequence is 13 residues long. The CDR3 region is CASRPREVRGYTF. The CDR3 DNA reads as TGTGCCAGCAGACCGAGGGAGGTGAGAGGCTACACCTTC.

The V call is TRBV29-1, the J call TRBJ2-5, with a tentative D call TRBD2 (5 bases). The CDR3 sequence is 14 residues long. With 5 bases removed from V and 3 bases from J, the gap between germline ends came to 16 bases. Germline loops: CDR1 SQVTM, CDR2 ANQGSEA. In nucleotides, the CDR3 is TGCAGCGTTACCAAGGCTGGTAGCGAAGAGACCCAGTACTTC. This codes for CSVTKAGSEETQYF.